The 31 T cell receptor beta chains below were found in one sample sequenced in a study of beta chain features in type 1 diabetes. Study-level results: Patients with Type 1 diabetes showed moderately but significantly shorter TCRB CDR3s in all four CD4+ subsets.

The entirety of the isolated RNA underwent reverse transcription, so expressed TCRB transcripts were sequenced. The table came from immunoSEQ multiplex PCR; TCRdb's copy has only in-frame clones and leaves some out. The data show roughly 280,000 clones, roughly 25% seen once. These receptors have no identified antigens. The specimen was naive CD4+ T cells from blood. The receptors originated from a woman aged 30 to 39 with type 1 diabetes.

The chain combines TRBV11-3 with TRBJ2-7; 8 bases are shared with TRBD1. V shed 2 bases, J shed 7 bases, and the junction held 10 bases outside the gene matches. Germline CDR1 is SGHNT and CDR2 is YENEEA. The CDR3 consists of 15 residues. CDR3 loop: CASSLFGQGGQEQYF. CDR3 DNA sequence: TGTGCCAGCAGCTTATTTGGACAGGGAGGACAAGAGCAGTACTTC. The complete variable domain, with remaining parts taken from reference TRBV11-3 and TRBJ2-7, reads EAGVVQSPRYKIIEKKQPVAFWCNPISGHNTLYWYLQNLGQGPELLIRYENEEAVDDSQLPKDRFSAERLKGVDSTLKIQPAELGDSAVYLCASSLFGQGGQEQYFGPGTRLTVT.

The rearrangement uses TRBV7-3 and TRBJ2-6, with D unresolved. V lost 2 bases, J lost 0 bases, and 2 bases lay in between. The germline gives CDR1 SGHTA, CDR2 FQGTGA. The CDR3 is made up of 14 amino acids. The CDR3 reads CASSLYSGANVLTF. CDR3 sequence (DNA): TGTGCCAGCAGCTTATACTCTGGGGCCAACGTCCTGACTTTC.

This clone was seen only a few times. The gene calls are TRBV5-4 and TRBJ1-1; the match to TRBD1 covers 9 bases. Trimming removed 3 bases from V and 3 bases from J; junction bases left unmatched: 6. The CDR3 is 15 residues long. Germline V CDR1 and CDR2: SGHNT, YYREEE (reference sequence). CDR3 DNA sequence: TGTGCCAGCAGCTGGGGGACAGGGTCGGACACTGAAGCTTTCTTT. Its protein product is CASSWGTGSDTEAFF.

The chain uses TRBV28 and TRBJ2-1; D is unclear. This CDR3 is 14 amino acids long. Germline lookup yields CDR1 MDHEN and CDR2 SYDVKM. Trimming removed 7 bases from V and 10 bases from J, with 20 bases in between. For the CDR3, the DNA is TGTGCCAGCAACCTACCCCTAGTCCGTTCCGAGCAGTTCTTC. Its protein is CASNLPLVRSEQFF.

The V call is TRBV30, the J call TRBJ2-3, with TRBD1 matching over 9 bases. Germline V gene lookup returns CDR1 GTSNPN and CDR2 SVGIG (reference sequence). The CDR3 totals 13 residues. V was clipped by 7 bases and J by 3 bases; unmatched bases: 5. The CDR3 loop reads CASGQGLTDTQYF. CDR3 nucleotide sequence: TGTGCCTCAGGACAGGGGCTAACAGATACGCAGTATTTT.

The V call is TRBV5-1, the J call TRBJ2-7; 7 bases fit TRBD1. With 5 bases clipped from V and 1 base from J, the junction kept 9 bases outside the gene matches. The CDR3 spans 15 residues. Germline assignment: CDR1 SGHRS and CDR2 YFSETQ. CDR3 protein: CASSPDRVGSYEQYF. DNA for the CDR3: TGCGCCAGCAGTCCTGACAGGGTAGGTTCCTACGAGCAGTACTTC.

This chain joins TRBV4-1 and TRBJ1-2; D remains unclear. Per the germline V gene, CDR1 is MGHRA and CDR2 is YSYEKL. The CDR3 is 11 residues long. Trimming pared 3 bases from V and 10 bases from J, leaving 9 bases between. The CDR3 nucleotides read TGCGCCAGCAGCCAGCGGGGTGACTACACCTTC. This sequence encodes CASSQRGDYTF.

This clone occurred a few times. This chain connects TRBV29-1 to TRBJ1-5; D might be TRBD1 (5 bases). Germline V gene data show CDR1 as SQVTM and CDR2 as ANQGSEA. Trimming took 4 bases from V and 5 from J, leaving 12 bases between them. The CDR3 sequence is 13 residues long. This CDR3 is CSVGQRVDQPQHF. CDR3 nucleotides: TGCAGCGTTGGACAGAGAGTGGATCAGCCCCAGCATTTT.

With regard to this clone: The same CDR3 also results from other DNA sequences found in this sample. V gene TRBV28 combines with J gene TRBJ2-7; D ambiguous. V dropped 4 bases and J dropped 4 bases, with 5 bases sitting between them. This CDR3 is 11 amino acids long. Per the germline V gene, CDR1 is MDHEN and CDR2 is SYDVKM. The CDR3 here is CASSSLYEQYF. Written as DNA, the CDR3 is TGTGCCAGCAGTTCTTTATACGAGCAGTACTTC.

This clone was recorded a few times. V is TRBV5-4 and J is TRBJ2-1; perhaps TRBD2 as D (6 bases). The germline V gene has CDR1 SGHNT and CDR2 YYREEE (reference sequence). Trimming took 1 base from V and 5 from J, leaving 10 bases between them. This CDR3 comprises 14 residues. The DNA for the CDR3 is TGTGCCAGCAGCTTGATGTCGGGGGACAATGAGCAGTTCTTC. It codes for CASSLMSGDNEQFF.

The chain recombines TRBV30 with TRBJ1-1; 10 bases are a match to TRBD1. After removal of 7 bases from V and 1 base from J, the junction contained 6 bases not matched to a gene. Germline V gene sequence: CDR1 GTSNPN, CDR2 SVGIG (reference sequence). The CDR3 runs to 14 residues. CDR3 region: CAFRTGGTNTEAFF. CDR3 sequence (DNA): TGTGCCTTTCGGACAGGGGGAACGAACACTGAAGCTTTCTTT.

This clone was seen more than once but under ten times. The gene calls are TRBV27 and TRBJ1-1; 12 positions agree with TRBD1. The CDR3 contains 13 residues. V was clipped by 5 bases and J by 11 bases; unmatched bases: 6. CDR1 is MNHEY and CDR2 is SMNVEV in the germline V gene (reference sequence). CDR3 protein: CASSTGQGARAFF. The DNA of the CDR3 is TGTGCCAGCAGTACGGGACAGGGGGCGAGGGCTTTCTTT.

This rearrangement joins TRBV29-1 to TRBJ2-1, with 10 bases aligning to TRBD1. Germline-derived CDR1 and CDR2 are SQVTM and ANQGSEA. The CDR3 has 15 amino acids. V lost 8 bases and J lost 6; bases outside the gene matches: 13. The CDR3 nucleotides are TGCAGCTCCCCAGGGGATTGGACAGGGGGCAATGAGCAGTTCTTC. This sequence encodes CSSPGDWTGGNEQFF.

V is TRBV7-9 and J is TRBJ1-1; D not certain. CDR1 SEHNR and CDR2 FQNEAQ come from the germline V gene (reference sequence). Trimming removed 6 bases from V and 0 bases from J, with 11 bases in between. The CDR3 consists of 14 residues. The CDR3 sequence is CASSQRPMNTEAFF. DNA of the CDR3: TGTGCCAGCAGTCAGAGGCCCATGAACACTGAAGCTTTCTTT.

CDR3 amino acids: CASSLEGRVTEAFF. In DNA form, the CDR3 reads TGTGCCAGCAGCTTAGAGGGCAGGGTCACTGAAGCTTTCTTT. The chain employs TRBV7-9 and TRBJ1-1; maybe TRBD1 (5 bases). The V gene lost 1 base and the J gene lost 4 bases, with 10 bases spanning the gap. CDR1 is SEHNR, CDR2 FQNEAQ, per germline (reference sequence). This CDR3 is 14 amino acids long. Drawing the rest from reference TRBV7-9 and TRBJ1-1, the complete variable domain is DTGVSQNPRHKITKRGQNVTFRCDPISEHNRLYWYRQTLGQGPEFLTYFQNEAQLEKSRLLSDRFSAERPKGSFSTLEIQRTEQGDSAMYLCASSLEGRVTEAFFGQGTRLTVV.

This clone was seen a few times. CDR3 loop: CASVDRGPTDTQYF. The CDR3 nucleotides are TGTGCCAGTGTCGACAGGGGACCCACAGATACGCAGTATTTT. V gene TRBV19 combines with J gene TRBJ2-3; TRBD1 aligns across 8 bases. There are 14 residues in the CDR3. CDR1 LNHDA and CDR2 SQIVND come from the germline V gene (reference sequence). Trimming took 8 bases from V and 2 from J; bases not matched to a gene: 6.

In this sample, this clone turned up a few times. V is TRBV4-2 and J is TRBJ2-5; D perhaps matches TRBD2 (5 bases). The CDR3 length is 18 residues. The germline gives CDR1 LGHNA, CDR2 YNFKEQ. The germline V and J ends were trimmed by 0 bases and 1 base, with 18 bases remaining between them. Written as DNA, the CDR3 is TGTGCCAGCAGCCAAGAGCGGGTGAGCTGGACTGCCCAAGAGACCCAGTACTTC. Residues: CASSQERVSWTAQETQYF.

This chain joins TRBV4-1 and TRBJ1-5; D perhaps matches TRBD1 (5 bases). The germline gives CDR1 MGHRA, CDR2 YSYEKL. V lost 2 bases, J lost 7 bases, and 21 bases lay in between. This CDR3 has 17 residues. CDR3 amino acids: CASSQPDGRRGRQPQHF. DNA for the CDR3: TGCGCCAGCAGCCAACCCGACGGGCGGAGGGGACGGCAGCCCCAGCATTTT.

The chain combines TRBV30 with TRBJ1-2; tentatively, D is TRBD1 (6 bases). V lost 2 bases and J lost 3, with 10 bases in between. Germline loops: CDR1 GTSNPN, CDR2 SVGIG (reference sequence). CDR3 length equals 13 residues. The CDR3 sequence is CAWSLRTDYGYTF. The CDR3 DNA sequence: TGTGCCTGGAGTCTTCGGACAGACTATGGCTACACCTTC.

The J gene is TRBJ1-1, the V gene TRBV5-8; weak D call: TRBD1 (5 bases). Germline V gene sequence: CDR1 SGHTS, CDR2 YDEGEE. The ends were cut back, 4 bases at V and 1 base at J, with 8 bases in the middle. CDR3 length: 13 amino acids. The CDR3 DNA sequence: TGTGCCAGCAGCACACAGGAGAACACTGAAGCTTTCTTT. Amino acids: CASSTQENTEAFF.

The CDR3 bases are TGTGCCTGGACAGACTCCTCTGGAAACACCATATATTTT. Amino acids: CAWTDSSGNTIYF. The rearrangement links TRBV30 to TRBJ1-3; D is unresolved. V gave up 4 bases and J gave up 0 bases, with 7 bases separating them. This CDR3 comprises 13 residues. Germline V gene sequence: CDR1 GTSNPN, CDR2 SVGIG (reference sequence).

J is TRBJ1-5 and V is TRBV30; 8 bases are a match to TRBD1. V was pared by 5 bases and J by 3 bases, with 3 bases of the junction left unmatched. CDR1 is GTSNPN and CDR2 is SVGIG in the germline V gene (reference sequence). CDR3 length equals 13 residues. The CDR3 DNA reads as TGTGCCTGGGGGGGACAGGTCAATCAGCCCCAGCATTTT. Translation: CAWGGQVNQPQHF.

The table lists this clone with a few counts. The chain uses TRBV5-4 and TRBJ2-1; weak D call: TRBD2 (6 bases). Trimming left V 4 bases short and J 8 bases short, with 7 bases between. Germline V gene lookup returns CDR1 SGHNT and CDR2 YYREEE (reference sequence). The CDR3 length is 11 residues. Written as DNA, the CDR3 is TGTGCCAGCAGCCCGGGGGATGAGCAGTTCTTC. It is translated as CASSPGDEQFF.

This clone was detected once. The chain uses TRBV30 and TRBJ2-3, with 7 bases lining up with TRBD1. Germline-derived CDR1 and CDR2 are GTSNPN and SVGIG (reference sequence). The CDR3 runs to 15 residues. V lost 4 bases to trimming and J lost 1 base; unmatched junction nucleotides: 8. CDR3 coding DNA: TGTGCCTGGAATACAGGGGTCGGTGGCACAGATACGCAGTATTTT. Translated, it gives CAWNTGVGGTDTQYF.

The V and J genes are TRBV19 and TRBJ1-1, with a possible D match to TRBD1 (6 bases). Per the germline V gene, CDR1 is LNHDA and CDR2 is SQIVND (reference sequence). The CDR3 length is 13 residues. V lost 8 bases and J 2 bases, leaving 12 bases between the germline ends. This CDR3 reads CASADSFNTEAFF. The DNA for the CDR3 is TGTGCCAGTGCGGACAGTTTCAACACTGAAGCTTTCTTT.

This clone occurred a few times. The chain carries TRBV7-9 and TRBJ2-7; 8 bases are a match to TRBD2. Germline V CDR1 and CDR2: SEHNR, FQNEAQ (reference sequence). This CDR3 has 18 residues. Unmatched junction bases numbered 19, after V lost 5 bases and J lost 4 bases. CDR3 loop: CASSPGLASAYEEYEQYF. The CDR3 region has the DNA TGTGCCAGCAGCCCCGGACTAGCCTCGGCCTATGAGGAATACGAGCAGTACTTC. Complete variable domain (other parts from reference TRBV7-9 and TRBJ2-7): DTGVSQNPRHKITKRGQNVTFRCDPISEHNRLYWYRQTLGQGPEFLTYFQNEAQLEKSRLLSDRFSAERPKGSFSTLEIQRTEQGDSAMYLCASSPGLASAYEEYEQYFGPGTRLTVT.

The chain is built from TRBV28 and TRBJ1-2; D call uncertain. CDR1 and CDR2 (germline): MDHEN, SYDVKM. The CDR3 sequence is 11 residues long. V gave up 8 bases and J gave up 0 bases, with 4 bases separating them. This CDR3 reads CASHANYGYTF. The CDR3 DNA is TGTGCCAGCCATGCTAACTATGGCTACACCTTC.

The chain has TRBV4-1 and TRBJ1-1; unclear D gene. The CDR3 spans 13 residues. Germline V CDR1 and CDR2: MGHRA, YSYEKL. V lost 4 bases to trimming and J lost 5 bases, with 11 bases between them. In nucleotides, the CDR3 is TGCGCCAGCAGCCTGACAATGGTGACTGAAGCTTTCTTT. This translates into CASSLTMVTEAFF.

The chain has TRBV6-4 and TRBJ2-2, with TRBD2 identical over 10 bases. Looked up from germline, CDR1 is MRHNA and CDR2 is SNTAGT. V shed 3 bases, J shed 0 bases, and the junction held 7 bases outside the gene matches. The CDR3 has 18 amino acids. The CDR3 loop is CASSEISLAGANTGELFF. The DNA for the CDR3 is TGTGCCAGCAGTGAGATAAGCCTAGCGGGAGCGAACACCGGGGAGCTGTTTTTT.

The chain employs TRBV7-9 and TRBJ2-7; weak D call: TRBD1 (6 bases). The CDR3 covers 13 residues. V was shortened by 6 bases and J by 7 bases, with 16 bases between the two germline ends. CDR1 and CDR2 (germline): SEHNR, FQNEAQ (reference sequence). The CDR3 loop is CASRDRQGYEQYF. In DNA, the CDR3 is TGTGCCAGCAGAGACCGCCAGGGGTATGAGCAGTACTTC.

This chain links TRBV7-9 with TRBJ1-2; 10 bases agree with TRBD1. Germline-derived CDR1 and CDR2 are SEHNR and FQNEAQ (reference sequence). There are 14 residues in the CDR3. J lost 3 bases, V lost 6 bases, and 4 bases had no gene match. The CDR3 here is CASSPGTGDYGYTF. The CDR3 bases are TGTGCCAGCAGTCCAGGGACAGGGGACTATGGCTACACCTTC.